This entry lists 32 T cell receptor beta chains sequenced from one sample in a study of cytomegalovirus exposure and HLA in healthy donors. In the PCR, 60 Vbeta and 13 Jbeta primers were used. Data came from immunoSEQ multiplex PCR; TCRdb stores just in-frame clones and leaves some out. The profile shows about 83,000 clones, 81% of them singletons. Sequencing was performed on PBMCs. The receptors derive from a woman aged 30 to 39 in good health and CMV-seronegative.

V is TRBV5-1 and J is TRBJ2-1; D perhaps matches TRBD1 (6 bases). V shed 2 bases and J shed 12 bases, with 15 bases lying between them. The germline gives CDR1 SGHRS, CDR2 YFSETQ. The CDR3 extends over 13 amino acids. Here the CDR3 DNA reads TGCGCCAGCAGCTTCCGGGACACACCAAGGCAGTTCTTC. Its translation is CASSFRDTPRQFF.

In nucleotides, the CDR3 is TGTGCCAGCAGCTTCCTCTCCTACGAGCAGTACTTC. Translating gives CASSFLSYEQYF. J is TRBJ2-5 and V is TRBV7-9; unclear D gene. The J call is in doubt because the DNA end fits TRBJ2-7 better. Germline V gene sequence: CDR1 SEHNR, CDR2 FQNEAQ (reference sequence). The CDR3 totals 12 residues.

Here the CDR3 reads CAWSGGRSSYNEQFF. As DNA, the CDR3 is TGTGCCTGGAGTGGCGGGAGAAGCTCCTACAATGAGCAGTTCTTC. V usage is TRBV30 and J usage is TRBJ2-1, with 7 bases matching TRBD2. The CDR3 is made up of 15 amino acids. J gave up 0 bases and V 1 base, and 3 bases lay outside the gene matches. CDR1 and CDR2 from the germline V gene are GTSNPN and SVGIG (reference sequence). The complete variable domain, with remaining parts taken from reference TRBV30 and TRBJ2-1, reads SQTIHQWPATLVQPVGSPLSLECTVEGTSNPNLYWYRQAAGRGLQLLFYSVGIGQISSEVPQNLSASRPQDRQFILSSKKLLLSDSGFYLCAWSGGRSSYNEQFFGPGTRLTVL.

The chain has TRBV28 and TRBJ2-2; TRBD2 agrees at 11 bases. CDR3 length equals 15 residues. The germline CDR1 and CDR2 sequences are MDHEN and SYDVKM. With 10 bases clipped from V and 0 bases from J, the junction kept 4 bases outside the gene matches. The CDR3 sequence is CAISGLAANTGELFF. CDR3 nucleotide sequence: TGTGCCATCTCGGGACTAGCGGCGAACACCGGGGAGCTGTTTTTT.

The chain couples TRBV7-6 to TRBJ2-5; D not certain. Deletions cut 0 bases from V and 5 bases from J, with 16 bases between. Germline lookup yields CDR1 SGHVS and CDR2 FNYEAQ. CDR3 length equals 16 residues. This CDR3 is CASSLATFTLTETQYF. In DNA form, the CDR3 reads TGTGCCAGCAGCTTAGCGACTTTCACATTAACGGAGACCCAGTACTTC.

This clone has a single count. This chain links TRBV9 with TRBJ2-1; TRBD2 might be the D (6 bases). The CDR3 covers 17 residues. The V gene's germline CDR1 is SGDLS and CDR2 YYNGEE. The V end was cut by 0 bases, the J end by 0 bases, with 13 bases between. Written as DNA, the CDR3 is TGTGCCAGCAGCGTAGAGCTCGGCGGGACCTCCTACAATGAGCAGTTCTTC. The encoded protein is CASSVELGGTSYNEQFF.

This clone was seen once. V is TRBV7-2 and J is TRBJ2-1; D possibly corresponds to TRBD2 (6 bases). Germline V gives CDR1 SGHTA, CDR2 FQGNSA. The length of the CDR3 is 16 residues. V was shortened by 5 bases and J by 0 bases, with 14 bases between the two germline ends. The CDR3 protein is CASSPRDSSSYNEQFF. CDR3 bases: TGTGCCAGCAGCCCCCGGGACTCGAGCTCCTACAATGAGCAGTTCTTC.

The chain joins TRBV4-1 to TRBJ1-1; D not resolved. Trimming pared 0 bases from V and 6 bases from J, leaving 8 bases between. CDR3 length: 13 residues. Per the germline V gene, CDR1 is MGHRA and CDR2 is YSYEKL. For the CDR3, the DNA is TGCGCCAGCAGCCAAGATAGGGAGCCTGAAGCTTTCTTT. Its translation is CASSQDREPEAFF.

The chain recombines TRBV7-9 with TRBJ1-1; no clear D gene. The CDR3 covers 15 residues. Trimming took 0 bases from V and 5 from J, leaving 13 bases between them. Germline loops: CDR1 SEHNR, CDR2 FQNEAQ (reference sequence). The CDR3 coding sequence is TGTGCCAGCAGCTTAGCGTTTTCTAGACTGACTGAAGCTTTCTTT. Its protein is CASSLAFSRLTEAFF.

The chain has TRBV27 and TRBJ2-2; 13 nucleotides line up with TRBD2. There are 16 residues in the CDR3. The germline V gene encodes CDR1 MNHEY and CDR2 SMNVEV (reference sequence). V lost 7 bases and J lost 8; bases outside the gene matches: 10. The chain's CDR3 is CASTVRTSGSVGELFF. The DNA of the CDR3 is TGTGCCAGCACCGTGAGGACTAGCGGGAGTGTGGGGGAGCTGTTTTTT.

The chain carries TRBV7-8 and TRBJ2-1; TRBD1 agrees at 7 bases. The CDR3 covers 18 residues. Germline V lookup: CDR1 SGHVS, CDR2 FQNEAQ. The trim removed 9 bases at V and 0 bases at J, leaving 17 bases unmatched. Here the CDR3 reads CASRHRDRNKSSYNEQFF. The CDR3 nucleotides are TGTGCCAGTCGCCACCGGGACAGAAATAAGAGCTCCTACAATGAGCAGTTCTTC.

The chain carries TRBV28 and TRBJ2-5; 7 nucleotides line up with TRBD1. After removal of 5 bases from V and 6 bases from J, the junction contained 12 bases not matched to a gene. CDR3 length: 15 amino acids. Germline V gene data show CDR1 as MDHEN and CDR2 as SYDVKM. CDR3 amino acids: CASSPPGQVLKTQYF. DNA for the CDR3: TGTGCCAGCAGTCCGCCCGGACAGGTGTTGAAGACCCAGTACTTC.

This chain uses TRBV4-3 with TRBJ1-6; D is undetermined. The CDR3 has 17 amino acids. The V gene lost 1 base and the J gene lost 6 bases, with 16 bases spanning the gap. Germline lookup yields CDR1 LGHNA and CDR2 YSLEER. In nucleotides, the CDR3 is TGCGCCAGCAGCCAAGCGCGACTAGATAGGCTTAATTCACCCCTCCACTTT. Protein sequence: CASSQARLDRLNSPLHF.

The chain carries TRBV27 and TRBJ2-7; 8 bases line up with TRBD1. CDR3 length: 15 residues. CDR1 and CDR2 from the germline V gene are MNHEY and SMNVEV (reference sequence). Trimming removed 2 bases from V and 4 bases from J; junction bases left unmatched: 7. CDR3 DNA: TGTGCCAGCAGTTTAGTAAGGACAGGGATGTACGAGCAGTACTTC. Its translation is CASSLVRTGMYEQYF.

The CDR3 spells CASSPGTGETEAFF. CDR3 nucleotides: TGCGCCAGCAGCCCCGGGACAGGGGAAACTGAAGCTTTCTTT. V usage is TRBV10-1 and J usage is TRBJ1-1, with 10 positions matching TRBD1. The CDR3 extends over 14 amino acids. The germline gives CDR1 WNHNN, CDR2 SYGVQD (reference sequence). Unmatched junction bases numbered 6, after V lost 6 bases and J lost 5 bases.

The chain couples TRBV5-1 to TRBJ2-5; 11 nucleotides agree with TRBD2. The CDR3 loop spans 16 amino acids. J gave up 3 bases and V 0 bases, and 4 bases lay outside the gene matches. Germline V gene data show CDR1 as SGHRS and CDR2 as YFSETQ. CDR3 sequence: CASSLVGGLAEETQYF. The DNA of the CDR3 is TGCGCCAGCAGCTTGGTTGGGGGACTAGCGGAAGAGACCCAGTACTTC.

V is TRBV21-1 and J is TRBJ2-7; the tabulated D call, TRBD1, remains unverified against the DNA. TRBV21-1 is assigned pseudogene status. CDR3 length equals 17 residues. Here the CDR3 reads CASSKALSGFLSYEQYF. The DNA for the CDR3 is TGTGCCAGCAGCAAAGCGCTTTCAGGATTCCTCTCCTACGAGCAGTACTTC.

This clone has just a few counts. The rearrangement joins TRBV5-4 to TRBJ2-5; the match to TRBD1 covers 12 bases. The length of the CDR3 is 14 residues. CDR1 and CDR2 (germline): SGHNT, YYREEE (reference sequence). Germline trimming cut 4 bases from V and 5 bases from J; bases unmatched to any gene: 3. The CDR3 DNA reads TGTGCCAGCAGCCCGGGACAGGGGGCTGAGACCCAGTACTTC. This gives the protein CASSPGQGAETQYF.

The sample holds one count of this clone. The chain combines TRBV4-3 with TRBJ1-4; D is unresolved. The V end lost 4 bases, the J end lost 0 bases, and 12 bases lay between the germline ends. The CDR3 extends over 16 amino acids. Germline CDR1 is LGHNA and CDR2 is YSLEER. The CDR3, as DNA: TGCGCCAGCAGCCCCTTGGCCGGGACAACTAATGAAAAACTGTTTTTT. It encodes CASSPLAGTTNEKLFF.

The chain uses TRBV15 and TRBJ2-1; 7 bases map to TRBD2. V lost 6 bases to trimming and J lost 7 bases; unmatched junction nucleotides: 9. The CDR3 sequence is 14 residues long. The germline V gene encodes CDR1 LNHNV and CDR2 YYDKDF (reference sequence). This chain's CDR3 is CATSQRGRSNEQFF. The CDR3 DNA is TGTGCCACCAGTCAGCGGGGCCGGAGTAATGAGCAGTTCTTC. Looking up the rest from reference TRBV15 and TRBJ2-1 gives the full variable domain: DAMVIQNPRYQVTQFGKPVTLSCSQTLNHNVMYWYQQKSSQAPKLLFHYYDKDFNNEADTPDNFQSRRPNTSFCFLDIRSPGLGDTAMYLCATSQRGRSNEQFFGPGTRLTVL.

This clone came up a few times. This sequence joins TRBV18 and TRBJ2-5; D uncertain. With 2 bases removed from V and 7 bases from J, the gap between germline ends came to 8 bases. This CDR3 spans 12 amino acids. CDR1 and CDR2 (germline): KGHSH, LQKENI. The CDR3 reads CASSPEFSTQYF. DNA for the CDR3: TGTGCCAGCTCACCAGAGTTCTCGACCCAGTACTTC.

The CDR3 coding sequence is TGTGCCAGCAGCCCGGACAGGGTAGGGAACATTCAGTACTTC. Translating it yields CASSPDRVGNIQYF. The rearrangement uses TRBV14 and TRBJ2-4, with 8 bases fitting TRBD1. The CDR3 has 14 amino acids. V was pared by 4 bases and J by 7 bases, with 6 bases of the junction left unmatched. Germline CDR1 reads SGHDN; CDR2 reads FVKESK.

This clone was found once. The rearrangement joins TRBV5-8 to TRBJ1-4, with 9 bases fitting TRBD1. The germline V gene encodes CDR1 SGHTS and CDR2 YDEGEE. Trimming removed 4 bases from V and 3 bases from J; junction bases left unmatched: 4. This CDR3 region has 15 residues. In DNA form, the CDR3 reads TGTGCCAGCAGCCACAGGGGGCAGGCTAATGAAAAACTGTTTTTT. It specifies CASSHRGQANEKLFF.

On this clone itself: Other DNA variants within this sample encode the same CDR3. The chain carries TRBV7-9 and TRBJ2-7; TRBD1 agrees at 8 bases. The CDR3 contains 15 residues. J was trimmed by 2 bases and V by 3 bases; bases with no gene match: 6. CDR1 SEHNR and CDR2 FQNEAQ come from the germline V gene (reference sequence). The CDR3 DNA sequence: TGTGCCAGCAGCTTCGACAGGGGAACCCCCTACGAGCAGTACTTC. Protein sequence: CASSFDRGTPYEQYF.

This chain connects TRBV9 to TRBJ2-5; 9 bases match TRBD2. Germline CDR1 and CDR2: SGDLS and YYNGEE. Trimming removed 0 bases from V and 2 bases from J; junction bases left unmatched: 11. The CDR3 totals 18 residues. The CDR3 coding sequence is TGTGCCAGCAGCGTAGGGGGCGGGAGGGCGTTGGGGCAAGAGACCCAGTACTTC. Protein sequence: CASSVGGGRALGQETQYF.

This sequence joins TRBV28 and TRBJ2-4, with D perhaps TRBD2 (6 bases). V gave up 5 bases and J gave up 0 bases, with 20 bases separating them. From germline, CDR1 is MDHEN and CDR2 SYDVKM. The length of the CDR3 is 18 residues. The CDR3 protein is CASSEPGLQLLAKNIQYF. The CDR3 nucleotides are TGTGCCAGCAGTGAGCCGGGACTTCAACTGCTAGCCAAAAACATTCAGTACTTC.

The chain recombines TRBV5-1 with TRBJ1-5, with TRBD1 identical over 8 bases. The V segment lost 4 bases and the J segment 5 bases; nucleotides outside the gene matches: 5. The CDR3 totals 14 residues. Germline assignment: CDR1 SGHRS and CDR2 YFSETQ. DNA for the CDR3: TGCGCCAGCAGCCCATCGACAGGGGATCAGCCCCAGCATTTT. Protein: CASSPSTGDQPQHF.

The V and J genes are TRBV19 and TRBJ1-2; TRBD1 matches 9 bases. Unmatched junction bases numbered 10, after V lost 7 bases and J lost 4 bases. The V gene's germline CDR1 is LNHDA and CDR2 SQIVND (reference sequence). The CDR3 contains 15 residues. CDR3 residues: CASTGDRVLAYGYTF. The CDR3 coding sequence is TGTGCCAGTACCGGGGACAGGGTACTAGCCTATGGCTACACCTTC.

This clone turned up a few times. This chain uses TRBV5-1 with TRBJ2-7; tentatively, D is TRBD1 (6 bases). V dropped 2 bases and J dropped 6 bases, with 18 bases sitting between them. The CDR3 loop spans 15 amino acids. CDR1 is SGHRS and CDR2 is YFSETQ in the germline V gene. As DNA, the CDR3 is TGCGCCAGCAGCTTAACAGGGTTACGTACGAGCGAGCAGTACTTC. Amino acids: CASSLTGLRTSEQYF.

The chain has TRBV9 and TRBJ2-1; 10 bases align to TRBD2. The CDR3 runs to 15 residues. Trimming removed 0 bases from V and 4 bases from J; junction bases left unmatched: 1. Germline V gives CDR1 SGDLS, CDR2 YYNGEE. CDR3 sequence: CASSVGTSGYNEQFF. As DNA, the CDR3 is TGTGCCAGCAGCGTAGGGACTAGCGGTTACAATGAGCAGTTCTTC.

The rearrangement uses TRBV20-1 and TRBJ1-2; D call uncertain. With 1 base removed from V and 8 bases from J, the gap between germline ends came to 8 bases. Germline CDR1 and CDR2: DFQATT and SNEGSKA (reference sequence). The CDR3 has 11 residues. CDR3 in amino acids: CSARVKRGYTF. The CDR3 DNA follows: TGCAGTGCTAGAGTTAAACGGGGCTACACCTTC.

The chain is built from TRBV30 and TRBJ2-3; 7 bases line up with TRBD1. This CDR3 region has 16 residues. The junction had 21 bases not matched to a gene; V was cut back by 6 bases and J by 9 bases. Germline V gene data show CDR1 as GTSNPN and CDR2 as SVGIG (reference sequence). As DNA, the CDR3 is TGTGCCTGCTACTCTCCGGGACAGCCGCCCCCCCGGACGCAGTATTTT. Protein product: CACYSPGQPPPRTQYF.